This T cell receptor beta chain was retrieved from a study of blood T cell repertoires in COVID-19 (dated by TCRdb to 2020 to 2022). About the study as a whole: Samples from collaborators originated in the United States, Italy and Spain and spanned both the acute and convalescent phases of COVID-19. The repertoires were made available in a free public database intended to serve as a resource for research on the immune response to SARS-CoV-2. Where available, HLA class I and class II types were obtained from metadata supplied by the sample provider rather than from assay-based typing. The samples were drawn from the first 160 participants of the ongoing ImmuneRACE study and from some 1,300 subjects provided by 6 global collaborators. A de-identified subject ID, COVID-19 status, age in years and sex were almost always included in the sample metadata. The prospective study material was composed of cDNA or gDNA derived from T cells, B-cell-depleted T cells, or PBMCs. Deeply sampled blood TCRbeta repertoires from subjects exposed to, actively infected with, or recovered from COVID-19 were included in the dataset. Here is what the overall study found, with its caveats: The amount of clinical and demographic metadata varied by source and participant and was provided uncurated.

Deletion took 2 bases off V and 8 bases off J, with a span of 6 bases between the germline ends. The CDR3 holds 11 amino acids from the cysteine to the phenylalanine. Here the CDR3 DNA is all that survives: 33 bases in frame from base 1. As concerns this clone: Its antigen is still unknown. No base qualities exist here, and no much larger clone lies one base off it. The identical CDR3 is also encoded by other nucleotide sequences in the sample.

TCRbeta CDR3 regions were amplified from genomic DNA by means of the immunoSEQ Assay, a bias-controlled multiplex PCR. The published analysis was carried out like this. The number of nucleated cells in each sample was estimated by amplification of reference gene primers within the assay. Sequence reads were collapsed and filtered to measure the absolute abundance of every unique TCRbeta CDR3 rearrangement. For each sample, productive Simpson clonality was calculated as the square root of Simpson's diversity index over productive rearrangements. In its TCRdb copy, this immuneACCESS table keeps in-frame sequences only and misses some clones. Where compared with another copy, unresolved V genes explain less than half of these, and the others have no known cause. V and J calls and clone size are those listed in that table; D and trimming were worked out from the DNA. The sample table shows about 270,000 clones, and about nine tenths are seen once. Of the sample, around 15% is held by the ten largest clones.

Enrolling through a virtual design, the prospective study's participants ranged in age from roughly 18 to 90 years and lived across roughly 24 United States geographic areas. To assign participants to cohorts, the prospective study relied on clinical history that participants themselves reported in a screening survey and a study questionnaire. For ImmuneRACE Cohort 3, a participant was defined as recovered based on two consecutive negative NP/OP PCR tests, clearance by a healthcare professional, or resolution of symptoms. Each participant in the prospective study had whole blood, serum and a nasopharyngeal or oropharyngeal swab collected by mobile phlebotomists. Participants in the prospective study had the option to provide additional blood draws and questionnaires over a roughly 2-month period. Blood samples from the prospective study were shipped frozen or at room temperature prior to DNA extraction.

Sequences were obtained from PBMCs or T cells enriched from blood (not recorded which). This receptor chain uses TRBV12-3 or TRBV12-4 and TRBJ1-2; no D gene call is confident. This sequence originates from a man younger than 30 who had recovered from COVID-19. The DNA sequence follows: TGTGCCAGCAGTTTAAGAGGGGGCTACACCTTC. Translated, it reads CASSLRGGYTF.